This entry describes one T cell receptor beta chain. These data are taken from a study of blood T cell repertoires in COVID-19. Study as a whole: The samples span acute and convalescent COVID-19 from the United States, Italy and Spain. Sample material is recorded as cDNA or gDNA derived from T cells, B-cell-depleted T cells, or PBMCs.

The CDR3 sequence is 14 residues long. Germline V gene lookup returns CDR1 MGHRA and CDR2 YSYEKL. Deletions cut 0 bases from V and 1 base from J, with 6 bases between. Per the original data handling: Reference gene primers were amplified, and this amplification served to estimate nucleated cell counts. Some clones are missing from TCRdb's copy, which holds only in-frame ones; the method was immunoSEQ multiplex PCR. For V, J and clone size, that table is used; D and trimming come from the DNA. The sample lists roughly 170,000 clones; 80% to 90% were seen once. V gene TRBV4-1 combines with J gene TRBJ1-2; D uncertain. The specimen was peripheral blood. This sequence originates from a man between 65 and 85 years old with active or convalescent COVID-19. The CDR3 region is CASSQDLYNYGYTF. CDR3 sequence (DNA): TGCGCCAGCAGCCAAGATCTTTATAACTATGGCTACACCTTC.